This T cell receptor (beta chain) was sequenced for a study of beta chain features in type 1 diabetes. The study, taken as a whole, reports: Type 1 diabetes patients had TCRB CDR3s that were shorter (moderately but significantly so) in all four CD4+ subsets.

Every donor had blood drawn once into heparin, roughly 110 mL on average. Expressed TCRB transcripts got sequenced, as all isolated RNA was reverse transcribed. An average of about 3.57 million reads was obtained for naive, central memory and regulatory T cell samples. The assay was immunoSEQ multiplex PCR, and TCRdb's table has in-frame clones only and misses some. The table records over 650,000 clones, about an eighth of them present only once. With regard to this clone: As yet, its antigen is unknown.

The receptor was isolated from a man aged 18 to 30 with type 1 diabetes. The sequencing sample was made of naive CD4+ T cells from blood.

This CDR3 reads CARSGASTDTQYF. The CDR3 DNA sequence: TGTGCCAGATCAGGGGCCAGCACAGATACGCAGTATTTT. The J gene is TRBJ2-3, the V gene TRBV30; tentative D call: TRBD1 (6 bases). CDR3 length: 13 residues. V was pared by 8 bases and J by 0 bases, with 12 bases between. The germline gives CDR1 GTSNPN, CDR2 SVGIG (reference sequence).